Below, 9 T cell receptor beta chains from the same sample are listed, as sequenced in a study of cytomegalovirus exposure and HLA in healthy donors. This PCR relied on a set of 60 Vbeta primers and 13 Jbeta primers. Sequencing was performed with immunoSEQ multiplex PCR; in TCRdb, only in-frame clones are kept and a portion is missing. The sample holds 60,000 to 70,000 clones; roughly three quarters are singletons and the top ten take less than 3.5%. Material: PBMCs. These receptors were collected from a woman aged 25 to 39 in good health and CMV-seronegative.

This chain uses TRBV30 with TRBJ2-6, with TRBD2 as a possible D gene (5 bases). V lost 8 bases and J 0 bases, leaving 20 bases between the germline ends. This CDR3 comprises 17 residues. Germline CDR1 reads GTSNPN; CDR2 reads SVGIG (reference sequence). CDR3 protein: CAHKREGYLSGANVLTF. CDR3 in DNA: TGTGCCCACAAGAGAGAGGGATATCTCTCTGGGGCCAACGTCCTGACTTTC.

V and J are TRBV6-5 and TRBJ1-1; D possibly corresponds to TRBD1 (5 bases). The CDR3 is 15 amino acids. Deletions cut 7 bases from V and 7 bases from J, with 22 bases between. Germline V gene data show CDR1 as MNHEY and CDR2 as SVGAGI. CDR3 in DNA: TGTGCCAGCACGCCTCGGGGGGGGATAATCAGTGAAGCTTTCTTT. Protein sequence: CASTPRGGIISEAFF.

The chain is built from TRBV30 and TRBJ1-6, with 7 bases fitting TRBD1. The V gene end was trimmed by 3 bases and the J gene end by 7 bases; junction bases not matched to a gene: 6. CDR1 and CDR2 from the germline V gene are GTSNPN and SVGIG (reference sequence). The CDR3 contains 14 residues. The CDR3 spells CAWSPGQENSPLHF. CDR3 nucleotide sequence: TGTGCCTGGAGCCCCGGACAGGAGAATTCACCCCTCCACTTT.

This clone came up a few times. The rearrangement links TRBV5-1 to TRBJ2-3; TRBD2 agrees at 8 bases. The length of the CDR3 is 16 residues. The germline CDR1 and CDR2 sequences are SGHRS and YFSETQ. Unmatched junction bases numbered 12, after V lost 4 bases and J lost 5 bases. CDR3 nucleotides: TGCGCCAGCAGCCTGAGCGGGAGCGGAAAGGTAGATACGCAGTATTTT. It is translated as CASSLSGSGKVDTQYF.

This chain joins TRBV11-3 and TRBJ1-3, with 7 bases matching TRBD1. The CDR3 has 16 residues. Germline CDR1 and CDR2: SGHNT and YENEEA. V shed 2 bases, J shed 2 bases, and the junction held 6 bases outside the gene matches. CDR3 coding DNA: TGTGCCAGCAGCTTACGGCAGGGGGGAACTGGAAACACCATATATTTT. Translation: CASSLRQGGTGNTIYF.

This clone appeared once. The V and J genes are TRBV5-4 and TRBJ2-7; 9 bases line up with TRBD2. The trim removed 0 bases at V and 2 bases at J, leaving 6 bases unmatched. CDR1 and CDR2 from the germline V gene are SGHNT and YYREEE (reference sequence). CDR3 length equals 16 residues. CDR3: CASSLDASGATYEQYV. In DNA form, the CDR3 reads TGTGCCAGCAGCTTGGATGCTAGCGGGGCCACCTACGAGCAGTACGTC.

The chain is built from TRBV2 and TRBJ2-3, with a weak D call TRBD1 (5 bases). The CDR3 totals 14 residues. The V end lost 1 base, the J end lost 4 bases, and 9 bases lay between the germline ends. Germline CDR1 is SNHLY and CDR2 is FYNNEI. CDR3 amino acids: CASSEVLGADTQYF. In DNA, the CDR3 is TGTGCCAGCAGTGAAGTCTTAGGGGCAGATACGCAGTATTTT.

The rearrangement uses TRBV11-2 and TRBJ1-1; D is possibly TRBD1 (5 bases). CDR1 SGHAT and CDR2 FQNNGV come from the germline V gene. The CDR3 is 15 amino acids. Trimming shortened V by 0 bases and J by 0 bases, and 8 bases separated the two germline ends. The CDR3 here is CASSLDSRVNTEAFF. In DNA form, the CDR3 reads TGTGCCAGCAGCTTAGATAGCAGGGTGAACACTGAAGCTTTCTTT. The whole variable domain, remainder taken from reference TRBV11-2 and TRBJ1-1, is EAGVAQSPRYKIIEKRQSVAFWCNPISGHATLYWYQQILGQGPKLLIQFQNNGVVDDSQLPKDRFSAERLKGVDSTLKIQPAKLEDSAVYLCASSLDSRVNTEAFFGQGTRLTVV.

The chain combines TRBV4-1 with TRBJ2-1, with D perhaps matching TRBD1 (5 bases). Between the trimmed V and J ends, which lost 0 bases and 3 bases, there was a span of 12 bases. Germline V lookup: CDR1 MGHRA, CDR2 YSYEKL. This CDR3 comprises 16 residues. CDR3 residues: CASSQDQGVSYNEQFF. In nucleotides, the CDR3 is TGCGCCAGCAGCCAAGATCAAGGGGTCAGCTACAATGAGCAGTTCTTC.